A single sample gave rise to the 21 T cell receptor beta chains below, sequenced in a study of T-cell reconstitution after alpha-beta-depleted transplantation in children. The TCRbeta library was prepared with unique molecular identifiers. MiXCR, run by TCRdb on the PCR reads, gives a single entry per CDR3 protein. The table shows 70,000 to 95,000 distinct CDR3 sequences, with 9.5% to 15% occurring only once. The sample was PBMCs from the stem cell graft donor, taken from the stem cell graft. These receptors all stem from a human donor who donated a stem cell graft to a child with inherited bone marrow failure.

The V gene is TRBV4-1, the J gene TRBJ2-5; tentative D call: TRBD1 (5 bases). CDR1 and CDR2 from the germline V gene are MGHRA and YSYEKL. This CDR3 region has 13 residues. The V end was cut by 0 bases, the J end by 7 bases, with 9 bases between. In DNA form, the CDR3 reads TGCGCCAGCAGCCAAGAGACAGAAGGGACCCAGTACTTC. This sequence encodes CASSQETEGTQYF.

At least ten counts were recorded for this clonotype. The chain employs TRBV5-1 and TRBJ2-7, with a tentative D call TRBD1 (5 bases). The V end was cut by 4 bases, the J end by 3 bases, with 8 bases between. This CDR3 spans 12 amino acids. Per germline, CDR1 SGHRS and CDR2 YFSETQ. The CDR3 DNA follows: TGCGCCAGCAGCATCCAGGGCTACGAGCAGTACTTC. Translating gives CASSIQGYEQYF. Full variable domain (outside the CDR3, taken from reference TRBV5-1 and TRBJ2-7): KAGVTQTPRYLIKTRGQQVTLSCSPISGHRSVSWYQQTPGQGLQFLFEYFSETQRNKGNFPGRFSGRQFSNSRSEMNVSTLELGDSALYLCASSIQGYEQYFGPGTRLTVT.

This clonotype was seen a few times. The gene calls are TRBV5-1 and TRBJ2-3; no reliable D call. The CDR3 spans 14 residues. The germline CDR1 and CDR2 sequences are SGHRS and YFSETQ. Trimming removed 2 bases at V and 0 bases at J, with 7 bases between. The CDR3 region has the DNA TGCGCCAGCAGCTTCGATGCTAGCACAGATACGCAGTATTTT. Its protein product is CASSFDASTDTQYF.

Details on this clonotype: Likely a read error: the CDR3 ends without its conserved phenylalanine or tryptophan. This chain links TRBV7-2 with TRBJ2-5; D not certain. CDR3 length: 11 amino acids. Trimming cost V 6 bases and J 1 base, with 3 bases left between them. Germline V gene lookup returns CDR1 SGHTA and CDR2 FQGNSA. The CDR3 protein is CASSPQETQYS. Here the CDR3 DNA reads TGTGCCAGCAGTCCCCAAGAGACCCAGTACTCC.

The chain is built from TRBV7-9 and TRBJ2-5; the D gene is possibly TRBD1 (6 bases). V lost 2 bases to trimming and J lost 4 bases, with 8 bases between them. Germline V gene lookup returns CDR1 SEHNR and CDR2 FQNEAQ (reference sequence). This CDR3 has 13 residues. CDR3 sequence reads: CASSLQGTETQYF. CDR3 bases: TGTGCCAGCAGCTTACAGGGGACAGAGACCCAGTACTTC.

In its sample, this clonotype was seen many times. The chain joins TRBV7-2 to TRBJ1-2; 9 bases line up with TRBD1. This CDR3 is 17 amino acids long. Unmatched junction bases numbered 10, after V lost 1 base and J lost 4 bases. From germline, CDR1 is SGHTA and CDR2 FQGNSA. This CDR3 is CASSLVAGTGTIYGYTF. CDR3 bases: TGTGCCAGCAGCTTAGTCGCCGGGACAGGGACCATCTATGGCTACACCTTC.

The chain employs TRBV7-9 and TRBJ2-2; D remains unclear. CDR1 is SEHNR, CDR2 FQNEAQ, per germline (reference sequence). Trimming stripped 10 bases from V and 9 bases from J, with 15 bases between. The CDR3 has 12 residues. The CDR3 is CATRPGSRELFF. The CDR3 region has the DNA TGTGCCACGAGACCGGGTAGCCGGGAGCTGTTTTTT. The variable domain in full, with the rest retrieved from reference TRBV7-9 and TRBJ2-2, is DTGVSQNPRHKITKRGQNVTFRCDPISEHNRLYWYRQTLGQGPEFLTYFQNEAQLEKSRLLSDRFSAERPKGSFSTLEIQRTEQGDSAMYLCATRPGSRELFFGEGSRLTVL.

This clonotype showed up many times. The CDR3 loop reads CASSWWGPELAKNIQYF. CDR3 nucleotides: TGTGCCAGCAGTTGGTGGGGGCCCGAGCTAGCCAAAAACATTCAGTACTTC. V and J are TRBV6-2 or TRBV6-3 and TRBJ2-4; tentative D call: TRBD1 (6 bases). Germline V CDR1 and CDR2: MNHEY, SVGEGT. The CDR3 extends over 17 amino acids. The germline V and J ends were trimmed by 4 bases and 0 bases, with 16 bases remaining between them.

This clonotype appeared many times. This chain joins TRBV15 and TRBJ2-3, with 10 bases matching TRBD2. This CDR3 contains 16 residues. V shed 4 bases and J 4 bases; nucleotides not matched to a gene: 8. Germline V gene sequence: CDR1 LNHNV, CDR2 YYDKDF (reference sequence). CDR3 coding DNA: TGTGCCACCAGCATGATAGCGGGAGGTATTCCAGATACGCAGTATTTT. This encodes CATSMIAGGIPDTQYF.

A few counts support this clonotype. The V and J genes are TRBV4-3 and TRBJ1-4; 8 bases fit TRBD1. From germline, CDR1 is LGHNA and CDR2 YSLEER. J lost 7 bases, V lost 0 bases, and 4 bases had no gene match. The CDR3 has 15 residues. CDR3 sequence: CASSQEDRVGEKLFF. The CDR3 DNA is TGCGCCAGCAGCCAAGAGGACAGGGTCGGTGAAAAACTGTTTTTT.

This clonotype was seen only a few times. J is TRBJ2-5 and V is TRBV5-4; the D is unclear. The CDR3 is made up of 16 amino acids. In germline, CDR1 is SGHNT, CDR2 YYREEE (reference sequence). The germline V and J ends were trimmed by 2 bases and 1 base, with 15 bases remaining between them. CDR3 nucleotides: TGTGCCAGCAGCTTTTTGTTTGGAGCTTCCCAAGAGACCCAGTACTTC. This encodes CASSFLFGASQETQYF.

This clonotype was counted ten times or more. This chain joins TRBV11-2 and TRBJ2-3, with D perhaps matching TRBD1 (5 bases). This CDR3 has 15 amino acids. CDR1 and CDR2 from the germline V gene are SGHAT and FQNNGV. Deletions cut 5 bases from V and 0 bases from J, with 12 bases between. The CDR3, as DNA: TGTGCCAGCAGCCCCGGACACATAAGCACAGATACGCAGTATTTT. Protein sequence: CASSPGHISTDTQYF.

The sample holds many counts of this clonotype. The chain joins TRBV4-3 to TRBJ2-6; D gene ambiguous. The germline CDR1 and CDR2 sequences are LGHNA and YSLEER. Trimming removed 0 bases at V and 0 bases at J, with 3 bases between. The CDR3 contains 15 residues. CDR3 bases: TGCGCCAGCAGCCAAGAAGACTCTGGGGCCAACGTCCTGACTTTC. It translates to CASSQEDSGANVLTF.

The chain links TRBV2 to TRBJ2-5; 7 bases map to TRBD1. J gave up 5 bases and V 1 base, and 4 bases lay outside the gene matches. The CDR3 runs 14 residues. The germline gives CDR1 SNHLY, CDR2 FYNNEI. CDR3 coding DNA: TGTGCCAGCAGTGAAGACAGGGGACGGGAGACCCAGTACTTC. Translation gives CASSEDRGRETQYF.

This clonotype was counted many times. This chain links TRBV18 with TRBJ2-7, with 8 positions matching TRBD2. With 3 bases clipped from V and 4 bases from J, the junction kept 11 bases outside the gene matches. This CDR3 region has 16 residues. Germline loops: CDR1 KGHSH, CDR2 LQKENI. The CDR3 loop is CASSPIPSGSVYEQYF. The CDR3 nucleotides read TGTGCCAGCTCACCCATTCCGAGCGGGAGTGTATACGAGCAGTACTTC. Supplemented by reference TRBV18 and TRBJ2-7, the full variable domain reads NAGVMQNPRHLVRRRGQEARLRCSPMKGHSHVYWYRQLPEEGLKFMVYLQKENIIDESGMPKERFSAEFPKEGPSILRIQQVVRGDSAAYFCASSPIPSGSVYEQYFGPGTRLTVT.

This clonotype showed up many times. This chain uses TRBV15 with TRBJ2-1; the D gene is possibly TRBD2 (6 bases). The germline gives CDR1 LNHNV, CDR2 YYDKDF (reference sequence). V lost 3 bases, J lost 0 bases, and 15 bases lay in between. The CDR3 extends over 17 amino acids. The CDR3 here is CATSSPGGISSYNEQFF. CDR3 nucleotide sequence: TGTGCCACCAGCAGTCCTGGCGGGATCAGCTCCTACAATGAGCAGTTCTTC.

This clonotype was recorded many times. Here the CDR3 DNA reads TGTGCCGTCGGCGGGAGGGTTGTTTGGACCGGGGAGCTGTTTTTT. Encoded protein: CAVGGRVVWTGELFF. This chain uses TRBV28 with TRBJ2-2; 9 bases are a match to TRBD2. Germline trimming cut 11 bases from V and 5 bases from J; bases unmatched to any gene: 12. Germline CDR1 reads MDHEN; CDR2 reads SYDVKM. CDR3 length: 15 residues. Filled out from reference TRBV28 and TRBJ2-2, the complete variable domain reads DVKVTQSSRYLVKRTGEKVFLECVQDMDHENMFWYRQDPGLGLRLIYFSYDVKMKEKGDIPEGYSVSREKKERFSLILESASTNQTSMYLCAVGGRVVWTGELFFGEGSRLTVL.

There are many counts of this clonotype. The chain has TRBV5-1 and TRBJ2-3; 7 bases line up with TRBD1. After removal of 4 bases from V and 0 bases from J, the junction contained 5 bases not matched to a gene. Germline V gene lookup returns CDR1 SGHRS and CDR2 YFSETQ. CDR3 length: 15 amino acids. The chain's CDR3 is CASSLGQVSTDTQYF. As DNA, the CDR3 is TGCGCCAGCAGCCTAGGACAGGTTAGCACAGATACGCAGTATTTT.

This clonotype was detected ten times or more. The chain employs TRBV6-4 and TRBJ2-1; D uncertain. Trimming pared 2 bases from V and 5 bases from J, leaving 7 bases between. This CDR3 has 13 amino acids. Per germline, CDR1 MRHNA and CDR2 SNTAGT. CDR3 bases: TGTGCCAGCAGTGACGAGGCGAACAATGAGCAGTTCTTC. This codes for CASSDEANNEQFF.

Ten or more counts support this clonotype. This chain joins TRBV20-1 and TRBJ2-5; 7 nucleotides match TRBD2. This CDR3 spans 16 amino acids. With 2 bases clipped from V and 5 bases from J, the junction kept 14 bases outside the gene matches. Germline CDR1 reads DFQATT; CDR2 reads SNEGSKA (reference sequence). In DNA form, the CDR3 reads TGCAGTGCTAGACGTTCCCGGACTAGAATGACGGAGACCCAGTACTTC. Amino acids: CSARRSRTRMTETQYF.

This clonotype appeared many times. The chain combines TRBV7-2 with TRBJ2-1; no reliable D call. This CDR3 has 15 amino acids. Trimming removed 5 bases from V and 6 bases from J, with 17 bases in between. Germline V gene lookup returns CDR1 SGHTA and CDR2 FQGNSA. DNA for the CDR3: TGTGCCAGCAGCCCATCCTCCCCATTCTCCAATGAGCAGTTCTTC. Encoded protein: CASSPSSPFSNEQFF.